This T cell receptor (beta chain) is drawn from a study of shared clonotypes between healthy human individuals. In regard to this clone: Its antigen is unidentified.

Replicate sorted-subset PCRs were loaded with around 0.2 ug DNA, 30,000 to 35,000 T cell genomes. The method was immunoSEQ multiplex PCR; TCRdb's version includes in-frame clones alone and lacks a portion of them. The sample shows some 980,000 clones, less than 85% of them seen only once. Both subsets, CD45RA+ naive and CD45RA-negative memory, were split from the CD4+ cells. Per the germline V gene, CDR1 is SGHDT and CDR2 is YYEEEE. The V gene lost 5 bases and the J gene lost 2 bases, with 11 bases spanning the gap. The CDR3 runs to 15 residues. Findings of the study overall: It was observed that about 5% of naive CD4 clonotypes were shared across a handful of donors.

This rearrangement joins TRBV5-6 to TRBJ2-6; weak D call: TRBD2 (5 bases). The clonotype comes from a man between 18 and 35 years old in good health. Sequences were obtained from memory CD4+ T cells sorted from blood. Noted subset: CD45RA-negative fraction. CDR3 in amino acids: CASSGGGTGANVLTF. The CDR3 DNA follows: TGTGCCAGCAGTGGAGGAGGCACTGGGGCCAACGTCCTGACTTTC.